These 18 T cell receptor beta chains share one sample of origin, sequenced in a study of blood T cells in healthy people across ages (dated by TCRdb to the mid-2010s). The library was generated by 5' RACE. Sequencing relied on an Illumina HiSeq 2500. A second 7 to 11 cycle PCR used a sample-barcoded 5' primer and a J-beta primer mix. TCRdb reprocessing: public reads trimmed at Q25 with fastp, clones called with MiXCR, in-frame beta chains kept. Every entry covers one CDR3 protein and lists the most common genes and DNA from its rows. The sample records approximately 730,000 distinct CDR3 sequences, roughly 47% of which are singletons. Of the sample, about 20% is held by the ten largest clones. Source material: blood. The receptors stem from a woman aged 60 to 75 in good health.

This chain connects TRBV18 to TRBJ2-7; the match to TRBD1 covers 7 bases. This CDR3 is 14 amino acids long. Looked up from germline, CDR1 is KGHSH and CDR2 is LQKENI. J lost 2 bases, V lost 6 bases, and 7 bases had no gene match. CDR3 sequence (DNA): TGTGCCAGCTCCCCGGACAGGAGTACCTACGAGCAGTACTTC. Its translation: CASSPDRSTYEQYF.

The chain is built from TRBV28 and TRBJ2-1; a possible D gene is TRBD2 (5 bases). The germline V and J ends were trimmed by 5 bases and 13 bases, with 21 bases remaining between them. The CDR3 covers 14 residues. Germline-derived CDR1 and CDR2 are MDHEN and SYDVKM. In DNA form, the CDR3 reads TGTGCCAGCAGTCCCTTAGCGTACCAAGAGACCCAGTTCTTC. This codes for CASSPLAYQETQFF.

The rearrangement uses TRBV5-6 and TRBJ2-7; D may be TRBD1 (6 bases). Trimming pared 1 base from V and 5 bases from J, leaving 13 bases between. Germline CDR1 reads SGHDT; CDR2 reads YYEEEE. This CDR3 comprises 14 residues. The CDR3 DNA reads as TGTGCCAGCAGCTTGCGTGACAGGATCAACGAGCAGTACTTC. Amino acid sequence: CASSLRDRINEQYF.

The V and J genes are TRBV20-1 and TRBJ2-1, with 8 bases that match TRBD1. The CDR3 loop spans 15 amino acids. The trim removed 5 bases at V and 2 bases at J, leaving 8 bases unmatched. The germline V gene has CDR1 DFQATT and CDR2 SNEGSKA (reference sequence). The CDR3 region is CSARSRGQAYNEQFF. CDR3 DNA sequence: TGCAGTGCTCGCTCTCGGGGACAGGCCTACAATGAGCAGTTCTTC.

This clonotype was recorded a few times. This rearrangement joins TRBV27 to TRBJ2-7, with 12 positions matching TRBD2. The CDR3 runs to 20 residues. Germline V gives CDR1 MNHEY, CDR2 SMNVEV (reference sequence). Trimming at V came to 5 bases and at J to 0 bases, leaving 17 bases not matched to a gene. CDR3 in amino acids: CASSRDRWTSGKPSSYEQYF. CDR3 nucleotides: TGTGCCAGCAGTAGGGACAGGTGGACTAGCGGGAAACCTAGCTCCTACGAGCAGTACTTC.

The gene calls are TRBV7-2 and TRBJ2-7; 8 nucleotides match TRBD2. J was trimmed by 8 bases and V by 4 bases; bases with no gene match: 13. This CDR3 spans 15 amino acids. Germline-derived CDR1 and CDR2 are SGHTA and FQGNSA. The CDR3 region has the DNA TGTGCCAGCAGCTCAACTAGCGGCTTAGGTACGAAGCAGTACTTC. It translates to CASSSTSGLGTKQYF.

The chain recombines TRBV5-1 with TRBJ2-5; D possibly corresponds to TRBD1 (6 bases). Germline V lookup: CDR1 SGHRS, CDR2 YFSETQ. The V end was cut by 6 bases, the J end by 2 bases, with 17 bases between. The CDR3 covers 15 residues. DNA for the CDR3: TGCGCCAGCACCAGGACAGCAGATCCACAAGAGACCCAGTACTTC. It codes for CASTRTADPQETQYF.

Many counts were recorded for this clonotype. The chain combines TRBV6-5 with TRBJ2-3; D not certain. Germline lookup yields CDR1 MNHEY and CDR2 SVGAGI. This CDR3 contains 14 residues. Trimming stripped 3 bases from V and 1 base from J, with 8 bases between. The CDR3 here is CASSYGQGTDTQYF. CDR3 sequence (DNA): TGTGCCAGCAGTTATGGGCAGGGCACAGATACGCAGTATTTT.

This clonotype was observed a handful of times. V usage is TRBV9 and J usage is TRBJ2-7, with D perhaps matching TRBD1 (6 bases). This CDR3 spans 15 amino acids. Looked up from germline, CDR1 is SGDLS and CDR2 is YYNGEE. The V end was cut by 0 bases, the J end by 6 bases, with 16 bases between. CDR3 loop: CASSVVGGGAGEQYF. The CDR3, as DNA: TGTGCCAGCAGCGTAGTAGGGGGTGGGGCCGGCGAGCAGTACTTC.

This clonotype has a single count. A read error may explain this, as a much larger clone is one base away. Written as DNA, the CDR3 is TGTGCCAGCAGCGTAGGAGAAAACCTCCAAGAGACCCAGTTCTTC. It yields the protein CASSVGENLQETQFF. This chain links TRBV9 with TRBJ2-1, with unresolved D. This CDR3 has 15 amino acids. The germline V gene has CDR1 SGDLS and CDR2 YYNGEE. Trimming removed 0 bases at V and 13 bases at J, with 20 bases between.

J is TRBJ2-6 and V is TRBV5-1; D may be TRBD1 or TRBD2 (5 bases each). The CDR3 is made up of 19 amino acids. With 0 bases removed from V and 0 bases from J, the gap between germline ends came to 16 bases. CDR1 is SGHRS and CDR2 is YFSETQ in the germline V gene. CDR3 sequence: CASSLEEEGTFSGANVLTF. CDR3 coding DNA: TGCGCCAGCAGCTTGGAAGAGGAAGGGACCTTCTCTGGGGCCAACGTCCTGACTTTC.

The V call is TRBV12-3 or TRBV12-4, the J call TRBJ1-5; no clear D gene. This CDR3 contains 15 residues. V was shortened by 4 bases and J by 0 bases, with 10 bases between the two germline ends. CDR3 sequence: CASSSGFYSNQPQHF. In DNA, the CDR3 is TGTGCCAGCAGTTCGGGGTTCTATAGCAATCAGCCCCAGCATTTT.

In the case of this clonotype: At one of its ends the junction is not consistent with the germline gene, which may arise from a read error. The chain employs TRBV7-7 and TRBJ2-6; D gene uncertain. The CDR3 is made up of 13 amino acids. CDR1 is SSHAT, CDR2 FNYEAQ, per germline (reference sequence). CDR3 residues: CASSTTGANVLTF. CDR3 bases: TGTGCTAGCAGCACCACCGGGGCCAACGTCCTGACTTTC.

The V gene is TRBV6-2 or TRBV6-3, the J gene TRBJ1-5; 8 bases are a match to TRBD1. After removal of 5 bases from V and 2 bases from J, the junction contained 11 bases not matched to a gene. CDR3 length: 17 residues. Germline assignment: CDR1 MNHEY and CDR2 SVGEGT. CDR3 bases: TGTGCCAGCAGTCACCCCACAGGGGGAGTAGGCAATCAGCCCCAGCATTTT. Protein product: CASSHPTGGVGNQPQHF.

Ten or more counts support this clonotype. The chain combines TRBV29-1 with TRBJ2-3; TRBD1 matches at 7 bases. Germline trimming cut 4 bases from V and 6 bases from J; bases unmatched to any gene: 4. CDR1 is SQVTM and CDR2 is ANQGSEA in the germline V gene. This CDR3 comprises 12 residues. CDR3 bases: TGCAGCGTTGGACAGGGCTCGGATACGCAGTATTTT. It specifies CSVGQGSDTQYF.

A few counts support this clonotype. The chain recombines TRBV6-2 or TRBV6-3 with TRBJ1-5, with 8 positions matching TRBD1. V dropped 5 bases and J dropped 3; count of bases not matched to a gene: 15. This CDR3 spans 18 amino acids. Germline CDR1 is MNHEY and CDR2 is SVGEGT. The chain's CDR3 is CASSPPRTGFDVNQPQHF. The CDR3 DNA reads TGTGCCAGCAGTCCACCCCGGACAGGGTTTGATGTCAATCAGCCCCAGCATTTT.

A remark on this clonotype: This may be a read error, as it is one base from a much larger clone. The J gene is TRBJ2-1, the V gene TRBV4-3; TRBD2 is a possible D gene (5 bases). Germline V gene data show CDR1 as LGHNA and CDR2 as YSLEER. The CDR3 extends over 15 amino acids. V lost 0 bases and J lost 7, with 13 bases in between. Here the CDR3 reads CASSQDLAGINEQFF. As DNA, the CDR3 is TGCGCCAGCAGCCAAGATCTGGCGGGTATAAATGAGCAGTTCTTC.

J is TRBJ2-1 and V is TRBV6-1; D is unclear. V was shortened by 2 bases and J by 8 bases, with 13 bases between the two germline ends. The CDR3 has 14 residues. Germline V CDR1 and CDR2: MNHNS, SASEGT. In nucleotides, the CDR3 is TGTGCCAGCAGTGAACAGTGGGCTACGGATGAGCAGTTCTTC. Amino acid sequence: CASSEQWATDEQFF.